This T cell receptor beta chain was documented in a study of identical twins (dated by TCRdb to about 2016). Looking at the study overall: To test whether fetal clonotypes persist, the study used deep sequencing on TCR alpha and beta repertoires from monozygotic twins, unrelated adults of various ages, and cord blood. Replicate twin experiments were performed at different times using different library preparation protocols to rule out contamination.

The protocol used for the library was 5' RACE. Sequencing was carried out with an Illumina HiSeq 2000. A universal primer binding site was added through template switching, and the final cDNA carried a unique molecular identifier so that TCR cDNA molecules could be counted accurately. Specific primers in the conserved constant-segment region were used to synthesize first-strand cDNA for the TCR alpha and beta chains. To control for contamination, each cDNA library was double barcoded with a SMART-Mk sample barcode plus Illumina barcodes. TruSeq adapter sequences along with Illumina sample barcodes were introduced in two successive PCR steps. The TCR alpha and beta cDNA libraries were sequenced on the Illumina HiSeq platform using custom primers. On the study's bioinformatics: Raw reads were processed with MiGEC to extract unique molecular identifiers, and MiXCR was used to determine CDR3 positions. For each individual, recombination models were inferred using an EM algorithm with the repgenHMM and IGoR tools. Shared clonotype analysis was performed with the tcR package in R, normalizing sharing by the product of cloneset sizes. To study raw recombination free of thymic and clonal selection effects, out-of-frame nonproductive sequences were analyzed. TCRdb reran the public reads through fastp at Q25 and MiXCR, keeping productive beta chains. Records with the same CDR3 protein are collapsed into one entry carrying the most frequent genes and DNA. Here the V and J calls rest on TCRdb's processing, not on the authors' analysis. This sample gives 1,800,000 or so distinct CDR3 sequences in total; roughly 35% of them show up just once. In total, the top ten clones hold 0.25% to 0.3% of the sample.

The full study reports these points: Compared with coincidental sharing between unrelated individuals, an excess of low generation-probability sequences was observed among out-of-frame TCR alpha sequences shared between twins. In monozygotic twins, out-of-frame TCR alpha sharing was systematically underestimated by recombination models, although the models agreed with sharing between unrelated individuals. Because the same donors could not be followed over many years, the conclusions relied on cross-sectional statistical analysis. Fewer insertions were carried by abundant cord blood beta clonotypes; a weaker similar trend was observed in young adult naive repertoires, while no such trend was observed in memory repertoires. Zero-insertion analyses could be partly confounded by invariant T cells such as MAIT and iNKT, though diverse VJ usage argued against such confounding for most clonotypes. A weaker excess of twin sharing was found in beta out-of-frame sequences because the signal-to-noise ratio was lowered by fewer shared sequences.

The CDR3 contains 14 residues, cysteine and phenylalanine counted. Kept here is only the CDR3 DNA, which spans 42 bases and is read in frame from base 1. V trim: 8 bases; J trim: 3 bases; unmatched bases: 8. Based on the germline V gene, the CDR1 and CDR2 sequences are MDHEN and SYDVKM. As for this clonotype: No cognate antigen has been identified for it. No base-level quality is on record; no much larger clone is a single base apart.

Every donor was a healthy Caucasian. The receptor's source is a newborn girl in good health. Rearrangement joined TRBV28 to TRBJ2-7; TRBD1 fits 9 bases in the junction. What was sequenced was cord blood. The nucleotide sequence reads TGTGCCAGCCTAGCCGAGGACAGGGGCTACGAGCAGTACTTC. Its protein reads: CASLAEDRGYEQYF. Extended through the reference TRBV28 and TRBJ2-7 proteins, this CDR3 yields the full variable domain: DVKVTQSSRYLVKRTGEKVFLECVQDMDHENMFWYRQDPGLGLRLIYFSYDVKMKEKGDIPEGYSVSREKKERFSLILESASTNQTSMYLCASLAEDRGYEQYFGPGTRLTVT.